Listed below are T cell receptor beta chains from one sample, sequenced in a study of Ad26.COV2.S vaccination and SARS-CoV-2 variants. Some clones are missing from TCRdb's copy, which holds only in-frame ones; the method was immunoSEQ multiplex PCR. The sample has some 420,000 clones, approximately 90% seen once. The sample in question was peripheral blood, obtained in a trial of Ad26.COV2.S vaccine versus placebo. These receptors came from a person between 18 and 65 years old who received the Ad26.COV2.S COVID-19 vaccine or a placebo. Each CDR3 is given with its conserved first and last residue. Each record gives: V gene, D gene, J gene, clone size, CDR3 DNA, CDR3 protein. The D gene is left open where the match is weak. Only some rows state a clone size, as once, few, many or a class for expanded clones.

v_call: TRBV7-6
d_call: TRBD1
j_call: TRBJ2-2
clone_size: few
cdr3_nt: TGTGCCAGCAGCTTTGACAGGGCCGGGGAGCTGTTTTTT
cdr3_aa: CASSFDRAGELFF

v_call: TRBV6-5
d_call: TRBD1
j_call: TRBJ2-7
clone_size: NA
cdr3_nt: TGTGCCAGCACCCCCTTGGACAGGGGGAGAGAGCAGTACTTC
cdr3_aa: CASTPLDRGREQYF

v_call: TRBV3-1/TRBV3-2
d_call: TRBD1
j_call: TRBJ2-1
clone_size: NA
cdr3_nt: TGTGCCAGCAGCCGTACCGGGACAGGGGCCTACAATGAGCAGTTCTTC
cdr3_aa: CASSRTGTGAYNEQFF

v_call: TRBV29-1
d_call: NA
j_call: TRBJ1-1
clone_size: NA
cdr3_nt: TGCAGCGTAACTAACACCGGGAACACTGAAGCTTTCTTT
cdr3_aa: CSVTNTGNTEAFF

v_call: TRBV5-4
d_call: NA
j_call: TRBJ2-7
clone_size: NA
cdr3_nt: TGTGCCAGCAGCACCACGAGGGGCCTCCCCTACGAGCAGTACTTC
cdr3_aa: CASSTTRGLPYEQYF

v_call: TRBV3-1/TRBV3-2
d_call: NA
j_call: TRBJ2-2
clone_size: NA
cdr3_nt: TGTGCCAGCAGCGACCAAAACACCGGGGAGCTGTTTTTT
cdr3_aa: CASSDQNTGELFF

v_call: TRBV29-1
d_call: NA
j_call: TRBJ2-5
clone_size: NA
cdr3_nt: TGCAGCGGCGGACAATGGTACCAAGAGACCCAGTACTTC
cdr3_aa: CSGGQWYQETQYF

v_call: TRBV7-3
d_call: NA
j_call: TRBJ2-7
clone_size: NA
cdr3_nt: TGTGCCAGCAGCTTGTACAACTCCTACGAGCAGTACTTC
cdr3_aa: CASSLYNSYEQYF

v_call: TRBV19
d_call: NA
j_call: TRBJ1-5
clone_size: NA
cdr3_nt: TGTGCCAGTAGGGTAGGAGGGGGTGCGAATCAGCCCCAGCATTTT
cdr3_aa: CASRVGGGANQPQHF

v_call: TRBV4-1
d_call: NA
j_call: TRBJ1-5
clone_size: NA
cdr3_nt: TGCGCCAGCAGCCAAGGGGTTATCAATCAGCCCCAGCATTTT
cdr3_aa: CASSQGVINQPQHF